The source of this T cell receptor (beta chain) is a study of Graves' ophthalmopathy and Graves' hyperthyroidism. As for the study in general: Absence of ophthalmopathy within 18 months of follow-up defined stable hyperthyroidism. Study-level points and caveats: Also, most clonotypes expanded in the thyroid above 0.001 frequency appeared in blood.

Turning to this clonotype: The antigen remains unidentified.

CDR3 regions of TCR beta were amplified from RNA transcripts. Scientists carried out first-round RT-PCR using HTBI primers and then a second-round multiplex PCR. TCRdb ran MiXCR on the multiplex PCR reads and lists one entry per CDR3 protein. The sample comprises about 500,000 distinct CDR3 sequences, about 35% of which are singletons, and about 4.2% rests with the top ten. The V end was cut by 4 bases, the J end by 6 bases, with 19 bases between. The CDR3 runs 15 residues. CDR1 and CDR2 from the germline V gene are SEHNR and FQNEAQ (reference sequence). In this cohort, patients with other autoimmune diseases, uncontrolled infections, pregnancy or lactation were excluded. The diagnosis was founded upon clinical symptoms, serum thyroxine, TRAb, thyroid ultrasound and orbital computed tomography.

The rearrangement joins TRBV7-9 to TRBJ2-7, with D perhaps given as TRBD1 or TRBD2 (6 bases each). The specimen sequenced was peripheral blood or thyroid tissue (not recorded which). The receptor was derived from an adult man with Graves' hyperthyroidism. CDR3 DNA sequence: TGTGCCAGCAGCTCCCTCAGGACGGGGGCGTCCGAGCAGTACTTC. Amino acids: CASSSLRTGASEQYF.